This record covers a single TCR beta chain. The antigen is not known. Only in-frame clones appear in the TCRdb table, and some are missing; sequencing was by immunoSEQ multiplex PCR. The sample carries roughly 240,000 clones, about 87% recorded once. This sample is part of a study of cytomegalovirus exposure and HLA in healthy donors. Study outcomes and limitations: There were 160 or so TCR beta chains listed as cytomegalovirus-associated.

The V and J ends lost 4 bases and 6 bases, in that order; junction bases with no gene match: 5. In germline, CDR1 is SGDLS, CDR2 YYNGEE. CDR3 size: 13 residues. Sequenced sample: PBMCs. This clonotype originated in a man between 18 and 29 years old in good health and CMV-seronegative. The rearrangement links TRBV9 to TRBJ2-5; 8 nucleotides align to TRBD1. The CDR3 region has the DNA TGTGCCAGCAGCCTACAGGGGGGACAGACCCAGTACTTC. It codes for CASSLQGGQTQYF. Looking up the rest from reference TRBV9 and TRBJ2-5 gives the full variable domain: DSGVTQTPKHLITATGQRVTLRCSPRSGDLSVYWYQQSLDQGLQFLIQYYNGEERAKGNILERFSAQQFPDLHSELNLSSLELGDSALYFCASSLQGGQTQYFGPGTRLLVL.